A single sample is the source of the 8 T cell receptor beta chains below, sequenced in a study of blood T cell repertoires in COVID-19. The table came from immunoSEQ multiplex PCR; TCRdb's copy has only in-frame clones and leaves some out. The table has roughly 310,000 clones, 75% to 90% seen once. The specimen sequenced was PBMCs or T cells enriched from blood (not recorded which). The receptors stem from a woman in her thirties or forties who had recovered from COVID-19.

This chain links TRBV5-1 with TRBJ1-2; 7 bases fit TRBD1. The germline V gene has CDR1 SGHRS and CDR2 YFSETQ. This CDR3 is built from 15 residues. V lost 2 bases to trimming and J lost 1 base; unmatched junction nucleotides: 5. The CDR3 protein is CASSFTGQNNYGYTF. CDR3 DNA sequence: TGCGCCAGCAGCTTCACGGGACAGAATAACTATGGCTACACCTTC.

The chain joins TRBV5-4 to TRBJ2-2; 8 nucleotides match TRBD2. Trimming took 2 bases from V and 6 from J; bases not matched to a gene: 3. The CDR3 totals 14 residues. The germline gives CDR1 SGHNT, CDR2 YYREEE (reference sequence). The DNA for the CDR3 is TGTGCCAGCAGCTTCCGGGGGGGGCCCGGGGAGCTGTTTTTT. Amino acid sequence: CASSFRGGPGELFF.

The chain carries TRBV7-8 and TRBJ2-1; TRBD2 agrees at 13 bases. Germline V CDR1 and CDR2: SGHVS, FQNEAQ. The CDR3 has 17 amino acids. The trim removed 5 bases at V and 4 bases at J, leaving 8 bases unmatched. CDR3 in amino acids: CASSATSGRGGYNEQFF. CDR3 nucleotide sequence: TGTGCCAGCAGCGCCACTAGCGGGAGGGGGGGATACAATGAGCAGTTCTTC.

The V gene is TRBV7-3, the J gene TRBJ2-3; 11 bases are shared with TRBD2. Germline assignment: CDR1 SGHTA and CDR2 FQGTGA. The trim removed 5 bases at V and 5 bases at J, leaving 9 bases unmatched. The CDR3 consists of 16 residues. CDR3 sequence: CASSHDGTSGQDTQYF. In DNA, the CDR3 is TGTGCCAGCAGCCATGACGGGACTAGCGGCCAAGATACGCAGTATTTT.

The V call is TRBV30, the J call TRBJ2-7; TRBD1 is a possible D gene (5 bases). Germline CDR1 and CDR2: GTSNPN and SVGIG (reference sequence). The CDR3 is 14 amino acids. V dropped 3 bases and J dropped 7 bases, with 19 bases sitting between them. CDR3 in DNA: TGTGCCTGGAGCAAAGGGGCCCCTAGGGGAGAGCAGTACTTC. Protein: CAWSKGAPRGEQYF.

The J gene is TRBJ2-3, the V gene TRBV18; 9 bases map to TRBD1. V lost 2 bases and J lost 4; bases outside the gene matches: 10. CDR1 is KGHSH and CDR2 is LQKENI in the germline V gene. The CDR3 spans 17 residues. CDR3 in DNA: TGTGCCAGCTCACCAGGGGCCAGCGGGACAGGGTCAGATACGCAGTATTTT. This sequence encodes CASSPGASGTGSDTQYF.

The chain uses TRBV11-2 and TRBJ1-3; perhaps TRBD1 as D (5 bases). The CDR3 length is 18 residues. Trimming shortened V by 0 bases and J by 0 bases, and 15 bases separated the two germline ends. Looked up from germline, CDR1 is SGHAT and CDR2 is FQNNGV. As DNA, the CDR3 is TGTGCCAGCAGCTTAGACAGGGACTCACAGAACTCTGGAAACACCATATATTTT. It is translated as CASSLDRDSQNSGNTIYF.

The chain recombines TRBV5-5 with TRBJ2-1, with 9 bases lining up with TRBD2. The CDR3 extends over 16 amino acids. Per the germline V gene, CDR1 is SGHKS and CDR2 is YYEKEE (reference sequence). J gave up 8 bases and V 0 bases, and 9 bases lay outside the gene matches. The CDR3 DNA reads as TGTGCCAGCAGCTTGGTAGCGGGAGACTGGAGGGATGAGCAGTTCTTC. Its translation is CASSLVAGDWRDEQFF.